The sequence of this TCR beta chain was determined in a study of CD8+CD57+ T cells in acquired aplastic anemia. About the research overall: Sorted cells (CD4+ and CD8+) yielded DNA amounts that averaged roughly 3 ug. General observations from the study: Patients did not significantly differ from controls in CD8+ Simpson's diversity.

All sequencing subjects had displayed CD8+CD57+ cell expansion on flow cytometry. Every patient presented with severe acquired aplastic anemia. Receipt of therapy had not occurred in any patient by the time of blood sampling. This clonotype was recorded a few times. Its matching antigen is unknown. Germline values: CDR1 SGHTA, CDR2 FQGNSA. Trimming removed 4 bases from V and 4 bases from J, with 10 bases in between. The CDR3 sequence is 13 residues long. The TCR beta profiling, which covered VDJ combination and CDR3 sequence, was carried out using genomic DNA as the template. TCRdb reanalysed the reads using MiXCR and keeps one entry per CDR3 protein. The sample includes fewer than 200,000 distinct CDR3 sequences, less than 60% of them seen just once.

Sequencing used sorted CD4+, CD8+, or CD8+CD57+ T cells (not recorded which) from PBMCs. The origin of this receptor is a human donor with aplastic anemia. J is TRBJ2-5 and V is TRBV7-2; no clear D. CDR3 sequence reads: CASSYRFLETQYF. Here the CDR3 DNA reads TGTGCCAGCAGCTATCGATTTCTAGAGACCCAGTACTTC.